The clone carrying this T cell receptor (beta chain) was seen only a few times. This sample is drawn from a study of blood T cell repertoires in COVID-19. About the study: The United States, Italy and Spain supplied acute and convalescent COVID-19 samples.

Per the original methods: Counts of nucleated cells, estimated from reference gene primer amplification, were obtained. Produced via immunoSEQ multiplex PCR; TCRdb's table is partial and in-frame only. D and trimming were read from the DNA, whereas the V and J calls and clone size are those reported in that table. This sample has about 290,000 clones, with roughly 89% found just once. Germline CDR1 reads SGHRS; CDR2 reads YFSETQ. This CDR3 contains 15 residues. V shed 5 bases and J shed 0 bases, with 12 bases lying between them. V usage is TRBV5-1 and J usage is TRBJ1-5; D ambiguous. The material sequenced was peripheral blood. The TCR was taken from a woman aged 25 to 39 with COVID-19, enrolled during active disease. CDR3: CASRKGGSSNQPQHF. The CDR3 DNA reads as TGCGCCAGCAGGAAGGGCGGGAGTAGCAATCAGCCCCAGCATTTT.